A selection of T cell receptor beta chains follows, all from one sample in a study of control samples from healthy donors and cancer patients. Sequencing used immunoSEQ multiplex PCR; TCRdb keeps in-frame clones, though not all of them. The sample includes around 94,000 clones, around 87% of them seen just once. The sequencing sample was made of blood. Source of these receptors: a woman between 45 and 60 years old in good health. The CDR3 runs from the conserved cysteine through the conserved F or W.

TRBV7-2 CASSLARTKLFF
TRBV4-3 CASSQSPGTSGSYEQYF
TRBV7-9 CASSLASGHSDEKLFF
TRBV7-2 CASSLGTDTQYF
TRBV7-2 CASSPRGPLGNEQFF
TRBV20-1 CSASTGGNQPQHF
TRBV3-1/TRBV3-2 CASSPTSGSDGNTQYF
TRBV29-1 CSVAGTASSYEQYF
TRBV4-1 CASSQGPGRAIMNTEAFF
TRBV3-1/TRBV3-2 CASSPEGNTEAFF
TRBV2 CASSTSGPYEQYF
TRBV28 CASSKLRDRVKNIQYF
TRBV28 CASRPRGTGATQPQHF
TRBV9 CASSVVFGDYEQYF
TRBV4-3 CASSQGIKWRLAGEETQYF
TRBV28 CASSGRVGQGFTEPQHF
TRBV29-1 CSGRGGTGDQADTQYF